This TCR beta chain is drawn from a study of T cells in Graves' hyperthyroidism and ophthalmopathy. Study in general: Peripheral blood collection took place at initial diagnosis, before any treatment.

This clonotype has ten or more counts. Its antigen is not known. Study-level results: The model's output predicted ophthalmopathy at a median of roughly 6 months prior to onset.

Amplified TCR beta CDR3 regions derived from RNA transcripts. When the TCR CDR3 underwent first-round RT-PCR, the HTBI primer set was used. TCRdb reanalysed the multiplex PCR reads using MiXCR and keeps one entry per CDR3 protein. Among some 490,000 distinct CDR3 sequences listed, around 16% were seen once. Each diagnosis drew on symptoms, thyroxine, TRAb, thyroid ultrasound and orbital computed tomography findings. The authors took PBMCs from roughly 9.7 ml fresh peripheral blood. The TCR sequence derives from a woman aged 25 to 39 with Graves' ophthalmopathy. The sample comprised blood.

The CDR3 is CASKTPTVAGYTF. For the CDR3, the DNA is TGTGCCAGCAAAACCCCGACAGTCGCTGGCTACACCTTC. This sequence joins TRBV2 and TRBJ1-2, with a weak D call TRBD1 (5 bases). This CDR3 has 13 residues. Germline values: CDR1 SNHLY, CDR2 FYNNEI. The germline V and J ends were trimmed by 7 bases and 7 bases, with 16 bases remaining between them.